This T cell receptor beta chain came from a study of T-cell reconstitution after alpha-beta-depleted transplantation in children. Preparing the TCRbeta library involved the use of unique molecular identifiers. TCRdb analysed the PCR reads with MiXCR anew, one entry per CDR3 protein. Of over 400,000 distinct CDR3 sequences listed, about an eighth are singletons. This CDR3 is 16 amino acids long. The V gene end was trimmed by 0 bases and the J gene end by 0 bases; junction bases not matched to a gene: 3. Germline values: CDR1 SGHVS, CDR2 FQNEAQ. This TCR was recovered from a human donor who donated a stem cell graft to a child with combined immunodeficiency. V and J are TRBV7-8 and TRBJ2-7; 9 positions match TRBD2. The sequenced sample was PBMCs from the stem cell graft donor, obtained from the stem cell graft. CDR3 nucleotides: TGTGCCAGCAGCTTAGCGCTAGCGGGAAGCTCCTACGAGCAGTACTTC. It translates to CASSLALAGSSYEQYF.